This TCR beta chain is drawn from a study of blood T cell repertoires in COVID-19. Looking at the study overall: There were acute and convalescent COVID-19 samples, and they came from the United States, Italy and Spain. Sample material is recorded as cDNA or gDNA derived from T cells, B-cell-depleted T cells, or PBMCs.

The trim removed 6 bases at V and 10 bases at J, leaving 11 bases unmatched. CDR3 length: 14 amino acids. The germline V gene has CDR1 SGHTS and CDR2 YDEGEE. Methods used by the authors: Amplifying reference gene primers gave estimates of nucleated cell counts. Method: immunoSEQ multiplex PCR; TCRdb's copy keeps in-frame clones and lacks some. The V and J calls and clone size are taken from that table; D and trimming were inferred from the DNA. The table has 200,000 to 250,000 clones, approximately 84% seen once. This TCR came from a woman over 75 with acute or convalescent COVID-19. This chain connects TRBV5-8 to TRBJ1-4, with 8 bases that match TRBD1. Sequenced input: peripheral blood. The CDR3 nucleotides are TGTGCCAGCACCGTAGACAGGGGCGTGGGAAAACTGTTTTTT. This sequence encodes CASTVDRGVGKLFF.